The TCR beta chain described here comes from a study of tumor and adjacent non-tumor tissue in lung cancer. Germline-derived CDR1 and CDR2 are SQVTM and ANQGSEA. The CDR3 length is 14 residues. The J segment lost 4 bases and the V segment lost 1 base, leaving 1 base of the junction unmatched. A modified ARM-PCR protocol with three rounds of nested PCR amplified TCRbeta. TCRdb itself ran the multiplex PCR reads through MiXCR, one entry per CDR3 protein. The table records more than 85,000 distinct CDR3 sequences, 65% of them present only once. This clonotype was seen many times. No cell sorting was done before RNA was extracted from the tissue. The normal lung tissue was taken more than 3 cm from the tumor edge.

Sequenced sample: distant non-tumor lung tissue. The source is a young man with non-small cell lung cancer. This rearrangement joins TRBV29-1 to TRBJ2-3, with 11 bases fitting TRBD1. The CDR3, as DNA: TGCAGCGTTGAAGGGACAGGGGGCGCAGATACGCAGTATTTT. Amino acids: CSVEGTGGADTQYF.